These 27 T cell receptor beta chains came from one sample sequenced in a study of T cells after yellow fever vaccination. One entry per CDR3 protein results from TCRdb running MiXCR on the 5' RACE reads. The sample lists some 250,000 distinct CDR3 sequences; around 3.5% were seen once. Sequenced here: PBMCs, sampled 15 days after the yellow fever booster vaccination. The receptors shown here come from a man between 18 and 29 years old who received the YFV17D yellow fever vaccine.

The sample holds many counts of this clonotype. The chain couples TRBV20-1 to TRBJ2-3; D tentatively fits TRBD1 or TRBD2 (5 bases each). With 3 bases removed from V and 5 bases from J, the gap between germline ends came to 12 bases. Germline-derived CDR1 and CDR2 are DFQATT and SNEGSKA (reference sequence). This CDR3 spans 13 amino acids. In DNA form, the CDR3 reads TGCAGTGCTAGTTCGCCGGGGCGAGATACGCAGTATTTT. Its translation: CSASSPGRDTQYF.

This clonotype was counted ten times or more. The chain carries TRBV5-1 and TRBJ2-2; D might be TRBD2 (6 bases). This CDR3 has 15 amino acids. With 0 bases removed from V and 4 bases from J, the gap between germline ends came to 10 bases. Per the germline V gene, CDR1 is SGHRS and CDR2 is YFSETQ. CDR3 region: CASSLVRGSTGELFF. The DNA of the CDR3 is TGCGCCAGCAGCTTGGTACGGGGGAGCACCGGGGAGCTGTTTTTT. Full variable domain (outside the CDR3, taken from reference TRBV5-1 and TRBJ2-2): KAGVTQTPRYLIKTRGQQVTLSCSPISGHRSVSWYQQTPGQGLQFLFEYFSETQRNKGNFPGRFSGRQFSNSRSEMNVSTLELGDSALYLCASSLVRGSTGELFFGEGSRLTVL.

This clonotype was seen at least ten times. The chain links TRBV20-1 to TRBJ2-7; 9 bases are a match to TRBD2. The germline V gene has CDR1 DFQATT and CDR2 SNEGSKA (reference sequence). After removal of 4 bases from V and 3 bases from J, the junction contained 1 base not matched to a gene. The CDR3 covers 12 residues. CDR3 region: CSAKAGGYEQYF. Written as DNA, the CDR3 is TGCAGTGCTAAAGCGGGGGGCTACGAGCAGTACTTC.

There are many counts of this clonotype. This rearrangement joins TRBV5-1 to TRBJ2-3; tentative D call: TRBD1 (5 bases). Germline CDR1 is SGHRS and CDR2 is YFSETQ. Trimming stripped 1 base from V and 4 bases from J, with 7 bases between. This CDR3 has 13 residues. As DNA, the CDR3 is TGCGCCAGCAGCTTGCAGGGCCCAGATACGCAGTATTTT. Translating it yields CASSLQGPDTQYF.

This clonotype was recorded at least ten times. The chain is built from TRBV6-5 and TRBJ2-6; D ambiguous. The V gene's germline CDR1 is MNHEY and CDR2 SVGAGI. The V end lost 2 bases, the J end lost 0 bases, and 8 bases lay between the germline ends. The CDR3 sequence is 16 residues long. The CDR3 DNA follows: TGTGCCAGCAGTTACGAATGGAACTCTGGGGCCAACGTCCTGACTTTC. It yields the protein CASSYEWNSGANVLTF.

This clonotype was seen many times. One end of the junction is discordant with germline, which a read error may explain. The gene calls are TRBV28 and TRBJ1-4; D remains unclear. The CDR3 sequence is 13 residues long. The germline gives CDR1 MDHEN, CDR2 SYDVKM. CDR3 in amino acids: CASSPGGDEKLFF. The CDR3 nucleotides are TGTGCCAGCAGCCCAGGTGGGGATGAGAAACTGTTTTTT.

This clonotype appeared many times. The chain joins TRBV12-3 or TRBV12-4 to TRBJ1-5; maybe TRBD1 (6 bases). Trimming stripped 8 bases from V and 5 bases from J, with 16 bases between. The CDR3 covers 14 residues. The CDR3: CASRSRGDYQPQHF. In DNA, the CDR3 is TGTGCCAGCCGAAGCAGGGGCGATTATCAGCCCCAGCATTTT.

This clonotype was counted only a few times. The rearrangement joins TRBV19 to TRBJ2-4; D is unclear. The V gene lost 10 bases and the J gene lost 1 base, with 17 bases spanning the gap. Germline-derived CDR1 and CDR2 are LNHDA and SQIVND (reference sequence). This CDR3 region has 15 residues. In DNA form, the CDR3 reads TGTGCCACCCATGTTTTCGGGCTGGCCAAAAACATTCAGTACTTC. Protein sequence: CATHVFGLAKNIQYF. Full variable domain (remainder filled in from reference TRBV19 and TRBJ2-4): DGGITQSPKYLFRKEGQNVTLSCEQNLNHDAMYWYRQDPGQGLRLIYYSQIVNDFQKGDIAEGYSVSREKKESFPLTVTSAQKNPTAFYLCATHVFGLAKNIQYFGAGTRLSVL.

In its sample, this clonotype was seen many times. The V and J genes are TRBV7-3 and TRBJ2-4; 7 bases agree with TRBD2. J lost 6 bases, V lost 6 bases, and 5 bases had no gene match. Germline V gene sequence: CDR1 SGHTA, CDR2 FQGTGA. The CDR3 is made up of 13 amino acids. The CDR3 loop is CASSPPGGNIQYF. The CDR3 DNA reads TGTGCCAGCAGTCCCCCGGGGGGAAACATTCAGTACTTC. Combining the CDR3 with reference TRBV7-3 and TRBJ2-4 gives the whole variable domain GAGVSQTPSNKVTEKGKYVELRCDPISGHTALYWYRQSLGQGPEFLIYFQGTGAADDSGLPNDRFFAVRPEGSVSTLKIQRTERGDSAVYLCASSPPGGNIQYFGAGTRLSVL.

This clonotype was seen repeatedly, ten times or more. The gene calls are TRBV4-3 and TRBJ1-6; tentative D call: TRBD1 (5 bases). V lost 2 bases and J 8 bases, leaving 19 bases between the germline ends. Germline V gives CDR1 LGHNA, CDR2 YSLEER. There are 17 residues in the CDR3. CDR3 nucleotide sequence: TGCGCCAGCAGCCAACTATCCCGGGACGGAATATATTCACCCCTCCACTTT. This encodes CASSQLSRDGIYSPLHF.

V and J are TRBV20-1 and TRBJ2-1; the match to TRBD2 covers 8 bases. Looked up from germline, CDR1 is DFQATT and CDR2 is SNEGSKA (reference sequence). J was trimmed by 4 bases and V by 0 bases; bases with no gene match: 11. This CDR3 has 17 amino acids. CDR3 sequence: CSARDRDAAGGYNEQFF. The CDR3, as DNA: TGCAGTGCTAGAGATAGGGACGCGGCGGGGGGTTACAATGAGCAGTTCTTC.

The V and J genes are TRBV19 and TRBJ1-1; D uncertain. Germline CDR1 LNHDA, CDR2 SQIVND (reference sequence). This CDR3 is built from 15 residues. V gave up 3 bases and J gave up 8 bases, with 19 bases separating them. The CDR3, as DNA: TGTGCCAGTAGTATGTTAGTACGACCGAACCAGGAAGCTTTCTTT. It yields the protein CASSMLVRPNQEAFF.

This clonotype was seen at least ten times. The chain is built from TRBV6-6 and TRBJ1-2; 7 nucleotides match TRBD1. This CDR3 contains 16 residues. Unmatched junction bases numbered 8, after V lost 0 bases and J lost 4 bases. From germline, CDR1 is MNHNY and CDR2 SVGAGI (reference sequence). CDR3 residues: CASSYSLQGPGYGYTF. CDR3 coding DNA: TGTGCCAGCAGTTACTCACTACAGGGGCCGGGCTATGGCTACACCTTC.

The sample holds many counts of this clonotype. This chain connects TRBV18 to TRBJ1-5; D is ambiguous. This CDR3 region has 14 residues. Deletions cut 5 bases from V and 3 bases from J, with 11 bases between. Germline assignment: CDR1 KGHSH and CDR2 LQKENI. CDR3 coding DNA: TGTGCCAGCTCAGCGACGGGGAACAATCAGCCCCAGCATTTT. The encoded protein is CASSATGNNQPQHF. The full variable domain, with the rest looked up from reference TRBV18 and TRBJ1-5, is NAGVMQNPRHLVRRRGQEARLRCSPMKGHSHVYWYRQLPEEGLKFMVYLQKENIIDESGMPKERFSAEFPKEGPSILRIQQVVRGDSAAYFCASSATGNNQPQHFGDGTRLSIL.

This clonotype showed up many times. The V gene is TRBV20-1, the J gene TRBJ1-2, with D tentatively TRBD1 (5 bases). V lost 6 bases and J lost 8, with 16 bases in between. This CDR3 is 12 amino acids long. Germline V lookup: CDR1 DFQATT, CDR2 SNEGSKA (reference sequence). The CDR3 loop is CSAVPGGTGYTF. The CDR3 DNA sequence: TGCAGTGCCGTTCCGGGGGGAACGGGCTACACCTTC.

There are a few counts of this clonotype. The chain uses TRBV13 and TRBJ2-2; TRBD1 aligns across 8 bases. CDR3 length: 14 residues. V gave up 7 bases and J gave up 6 bases; unmatched junction bases: 7. The germline gives CDR1 PRHDT, CDR2 FYEKMQ (reference sequence). The CDR3 sequence: CASNTGQGAGELFF. The CDR3 nucleotides are TGTGCCAGCAACACTGGACAGGGCGCCGGGGAGCTGTTTTTT. The full variable domain, in which reference TRBV13 and TRBJ2-2 provide the parts outside the CDR3, is AAGVIQSPRHLIKEKRETATLKCYPIPRHDTVYWYQQGPGQDPQFLISFYEKMQSDKGSIPDRFSAQQFSDYHSELNMSSLELGDSALYFCASNTGQGAGELFFGEGSRLTVL.

This clonotype has at least ten counts. This chain connects TRBV20-1 to TRBJ1-1; 8 bases match TRBD1. This CDR3 is 18 amino acids long. V gave up 0 bases and J gave up 1 base; unmatched junction bases: 13. Per germline, CDR1 DFQATT and CDR2 SNEGSKA (reference sequence). The CDR3, as DNA: TGCAGTGCTAGAGAAGAACGGACAGGGAAATATGGGAACACTGAAGCTTTCTTT. This codes for CSAREERTGKYGNTEAFF.

This clonotype was counted many times. The chain uses TRBV6-2 or TRBV6-3 and TRBJ2-2; D not certain. The CDR3 length is 13 residues. V lost 2 bases to trimming and J lost 9 bases, with 10 bases between them. Looked up from germline, CDR1 is MNHEY and CDR2 is SVGEGT. The CDR3 here is CASSYTEGRELFF. The DNA for the CDR3 is TGTGCCAGCAGTTACACCGAAGGCCGGGAGCTGTTTTTT.

This clonotype was found many times. The chain employs TRBV7-2 and TRBJ2-4, with a tentative D call TRBD2 (5 bases). Trimming cost V 5 bases and J 6 bases, with 17 bases left between them. The germline V gene encodes CDR1 SGHTA and CDR2 FQGNSA. CDR3 length: 15 residues. In nucleotides, the CDR3 is TGTGCCAGCAGCCCGACTCTGGGCACTAGAAACATTCAGTACTTC. Translated: CASSPTLGTRNIQYF.

In its sample, this clonotype was seen many times. The chain employs TRBV7-6 and TRBJ2-7; TRBD1 agrees at 9 bases. The CDR3 has 18 residues. Germline CDR1 reads SGHVS; CDR2 reads FNYEAQ. The V segment lost 5 bases and the J segment 1 base; nucleotides outside the gene matches: 15. The chain's CDR3 is CASSSKGMRTGESYEQYV. DNA for the CDR3: TGTGCCAGCAGCAGTAAGGGGATGCGGACAGGGGAGTCCTACGAGCAGTACGTC.

This rearrangement joins TRBV6-6 to TRBJ2-3; D call uncertain. Germline CDR1 reads MNHNY; CDR2 reads SVGAGI (reference sequence). Trimming took off 2 bases at V and 3 bases at J, with 12 bases between the two ends. This CDR3 region has 15 residues. The CDR3 is CASSYLWHWTDTQYF. The DNA of the CDR3 is TGTGCCAGCAGTTACCTCTGGCATTGGACAGATACGCAGTATTTT.

This clonotype was picked up many times. The chain combines TRBV20-1 with TRBJ2-3; D ambiguous. The germline gives CDR1 DFQATT, CDR2 SNEGSKA (reference sequence). The CDR3 has 11 residues. Trimming left V 8 bases short and J 3 bases short, with 9 bases between. The CDR3 loop reads CSTETTDTQYF. The CDR3 DNA reads as TGCAGTACAGAGACAACAGATACGCAGTATTTT.

Here the CDR3 reads CASSSGLYYEQYF. CDR3 DNA: TGTGCCAGCAGTTCAGGGTTATACTACGAGCAGTACTTC. The chain couples TRBV12-3 or TRBV12-4 to TRBJ2-7, with D possibly TRBD1 on 5 matching bases. This CDR3 contains 13 residues. The V and J ends lost 4 bases and 3 bases respectively, with 10 bases between them.

This clonotype was seen at least ten times. The CDR3 here is CASSVDGTGGSAFF. DNA for the CDR3: TGCGCCAGCAGCGTGGATGGGACAGGAGGTTCGGCTTTCTTT. This chain links TRBV5-1 with TRBJ1-1; 8 bases agree with TRBD1. Unmatched junction bases numbered 13, after V lost 4 bases and J lost 11 bases. CDR1 is SGHRS and CDR2 is YFSETQ in the germline V gene. The length of the CDR3 is 14 residues.

This clonotype was seen at least ten times. The CDR3 sequence: CASSNPGQGRDGYTF. For the CDR3, the DNA is TGCGCCAGCAGCAACCCGGGACAGGGACGAGATGGCTACACCTTC. The chain couples TRBV5-1 to TRBJ1-2, with 9 positions matching TRBD1. V lost 4 bases to trimming and J lost 6 bases; unmatched junction nucleotides: 10. The CDR3 has 15 residues. Per germline, CDR1 SGHRS and CDR2 YFSETQ.

This clonotype appeared a few times. The chain employs TRBV19 and TRBJ2-5, with TRBD1 matching over 8 bases. CDR1 is LNHDA, CDR2 SQIVND, per germline (reference sequence). After removal of 6 bases from V and 1 base from J, the junction contained 10 bases not matched to a gene. There are 16 residues in the CDR3. The CDR3 loop reads CASSRLTGAPQETQYF. The CDR3 DNA reads TGTGCCAGTAGCCGACTGACAGGGGCGCCCCAAGAGACCCAGTACTTC.

Ten or more counts support this clonotype. This chain connects TRBV6-2 or TRBV6-3 to TRBJ2-7, with D maybe TRBD1 (6 bases). The CDR3 is made up of 14 amino acids. V lost 8 bases and J lost 3, with 17 bases in between. Germline lookup yields CDR1 MNHEY and CDR2 SVGEGT. The CDR3 DNA reads TGTGCCAGCTCCCGGACAGTAGAATTCTACGAGCAGTACGTC. Translation: CASSRTVEFYEQYV.